Following are 23 T cell receptor beta chains from one sample sequenced in a study of T-cell memory formation after mild COVID-19. TCRdb fed the 5' RACE reads into MiXCR, producing one record per CDR3 protein. The table shows roughly 250,000 distinct CDR3 sequences, with 16% occurring only once. The sequenced material came from PBMCs or a T cell subset sorted from them (not recorded which). Every receptor here comes from a man aged 18 to 30 who had mild COVID-19 (a few samples of this study predate the infection). Cell type and time point are not known.

This chain uses TRBV7-2 with TRBJ2-2; 9 bases are shared with TRBD1. The V gene end was trimmed by 6 bases and the J gene end by 4 bases; junction bases not matched to a gene: 9. CDR1 and CDR2 from the germline V gene are SGHTA and FQGNSA. The CDR3 totals 16 residues. Written as DNA, the CDR3 is TGTGCCAGCAGGGTACAGGGGGCGCGTGCCACCGGGGAGCTGTTTTTT. This encodes CASRVQGARATGELFF.

The rearrangement joins TRBV5-1 to TRBJ2-3, with 10 bases lining up with TRBD1. The ends lost 4 bases at V and 1 base at J; junction bases unmatched: 6. CDR1 and CDR2 from the germline V gene are SGHRS and YFSETQ. The CDR3 spans 16 residues. CDR3 bases: TGCGCCAGCAGCACTCCCGGGACAGGGGGCACAGATACGCAGTATTTT. Amino acid sequence: CASSTPGTGGTDTQYF.

This clonotype occurred a few times. The genes are TRBV7-9 and TRBJ2-3; the D call may be TRBD1 or TRBD2 (5 bases each). Germline V gene data show CDR1 as SEHNR and CDR2 as FQNEAQ (reference sequence). Trimming shortened V by 3 bases and J by 2 bases, and 12 bases separated the two germline ends. The CDR3 runs 15 residues. The CDR3 is CASSFYRGPTDTQYF. In DNA, the CDR3 is TGTGCCAGCAGCTTTTATCGGGGACCCACAGATACGCAGTATTTT. Full variable domain (remainder filled in from reference TRBV7-9 and TRBJ2-3): DTGVSQNPRHKITKRGQNVTFRCDPISEHNRLYWYRQTLGQGPEFLTYFQNEAQLEKSRLLSDRFSAERPKGSFSTLEIQRTEQGDSAMYLCASSFYRGPTDTQYFGPGTRLTVL.

This chain connects TRBV25-1 to TRBJ2-2, with D possibly matching TRBD2 (5 bases). Germline CDR1 is MGHDK and CDR2 is SYGVNS. Trimming cost V 4 bases and J 7 bases, with 13 bases left between them. The CDR3 has 14 amino acids. The CDR3 region is CASSGRRAGGELFF. In nucleotides, the CDR3 is TGTGCCAGCAGTGGACGGCGGGCCGGCGGGGAGCTGTTTTTT. Full variable domain (remainder filled in from reference TRBV25-1 and TRBJ2-2): EADIYQTPRYLVIGTGKKITLECSQTMGHDKMYWYQQDPGMELHLIHYSYGVNSTEKGDLSSESTVSRIRTEHFPLTLESARPSHTSQYLCASSGRRAGGELFFGEGSRLTVL.

The chain employs TRBV9 and TRBJ2-2; D gene uncertain. V shed 0 bases and J shed 7 bases, with 4 bases lying between them. The germline CDR1 and CDR2 sequences are SGDLS and YYNGEE. The CDR3 is made up of 12 amino acids. For the CDR3, the DNA is TGTGCCAGCAGCGTAGACGGCGGGGAGCTGTTTTTT. This sequence encodes CASSVDGGELFF.

This clonotype has a handful of counts. The rearrangement uses TRBV12-3 or TRBV12-4 and TRBJ1-5; 10 nucleotides align to TRBD1. The V and J ends lost 6 bases and 2 bases, in that order; junction bases with no gene match: 4. The CDR3 is 15 residues long. The chain's CDR3 is CASRGTGDGNQPQHF. The DNA for the CDR3 is TGTGCCAGCAGGGGGACAGGGGATGGCAATCAGCCCCAGCATTTT.

This rearrangement joins TRBV12-3 or TRBV12-4 to TRBJ1-2, with D maybe TRBD1 (6 bases). V was trimmed by 5 bases and J by 5 bases, leaving 12 bases between them. CDR3 length: 13 residues. The CDR3 protein is CASSADSVYGYTF. The DNA of the CDR3 is TGTGCCAGCAGTGCGGACAGCGTTTATGGCTACACCTTC.

V usage is TRBV7-2 and J usage is TRBJ2-4; D may be TRBD2 (7 bases). The V and J ends lost 5 bases and 1 base respectively, with 18 bases between them. CDR3 length equals 17 residues. Germline CDR1 is SGHTA and CDR2 is FQGNSA. CDR3 bases: TGTGCCAGCAGCCAGGGAGGGGGGGGCTTGGCCAAAAACATTCAGTACTTC. This sequence encodes CASSQGGGGLAKNIQYF.

The J gene is TRBJ2-5, the V gene TRBV4-1, with TRBD1 matching 7 bases. The CDR3 consists of 14 residues. Germline assignment: CDR1 MGHRA and CDR2 YSYEKL. The junction had 4 bases not matched to a gene; V was cut back by 4 bases and J by 2 bases. DNA of the CDR3: TGCGCCAGCAGCCGAGAGGGACAGCAAGAGACCCAGTACTTC. As protein: CASSREGQQETQYF.

This clonotype was seen ten or more times. The CDR3 bases are TGTGCCAGCAGCCCCGACAGTTCCTATGGCTACACCTTC. As protein: CASSPDSSYGYTF. The chain is built from TRBV7-2 and TRBJ1-2; D is perhaps TRBD1 (5 bases). The V and J ends lost 5 bases and 4 bases respectively, with 11 bases between them. The CDR3 has 13 amino acids. Germline V gene sequence: CDR1 SGHTA, CDR2 FQGNSA.

J is TRBJ1-6 and V is TRBV6-5; D unresolved. Germline CDR1 is MNHEY and CDR2 is SVGAGI. V was clipped by 6 bases and J by 0 bases, with 6 bases between them. This CDR3 is built from 14 residues. CDR3 in DNA: TGTGCCAGCAGCGTCAGCTCCTATAATTCACCCCTCCACTTT. This translates into CASSVSSYNSPLHF.

The chain employs TRBV10-3 and TRBJ2-7; TRBD2 agrees at 7 bases. J was trimmed by 5 bases and V by 4 bases; bases with no gene match: 8. The CDR3 contains 14 residues. Germline CDR1 and CDR2: ENHRY and SYGVKD. The CDR3 here is CAISAEAAGDEQYF. CDR3 DNA: TGTGCCATCAGTGCAGAGGCCGCGGGGGACGAGCAGTACTTC.

The chain employs TRBV27 and TRBJ1-2, with 8 bases that match TRBD1. With 1 base clipped from V and 4 bases from J, the junction kept 8 bases outside the gene matches. Germline V gives CDR1 MNHEY, CDR2 SMNVEV (reference sequence). This CDR3 spans 16 amino acids. CDR3 coding DNA: TGTGCCAGCAGTTTATGGGGTTGGGACAGGTCCTATGGCTACACCTTC. Protein: CASSLWGWDRSYGYTF.

This clonotype occurred a few times. V usage is TRBV18 and J usage is TRBJ2-5, with 8 positions matching TRBD2. V lost 3 bases to trimming and J lost 4 bases; unmatched junction nucleotides: 10. The length of the CDR3 is 16 residues. Looked up from germline, CDR1 is KGHSH and CDR2 is LQKENI. The CDR3, as DNA: TGTGCCAGCTCACCGCTCGGCGGGGGGCCGGGAGAGACCCAGTACTTC. It encodes CASSPLGGGPGETQYF.

The chain recombines TRBV30 with TRBJ1-3, with D unresolved. V was trimmed by 0 bases and J by 0 bases, leaving 6 bases between them. CDR1 and CDR2 from the germline V gene are GTSNPN and SVGIG (reference sequence). The CDR3 is 14 residues long. The CDR3 spells CAWSVPSSGNTIYF. The CDR3 DNA reads as TGTGCCTGGAGTGTACCCAGCTCTGGAAACACCATATATTTT.

In this sample, this clonotype turned up a few times. V and J are TRBV12-3 or TRBV12-4 and TRBJ1-1; D is uncertain. This CDR3 has 13 amino acids. V gave up 3 bases and J gave up 6 bases, with 11 bases separating them. CDR3 sequence (DNA): TGTGCCAGCAGTTTGGCGGTTTTCGCTGAAGCTTTCTTT. Translation: CASSLAVFAEAFF.

This clonotype was recorded a few times. V gene TRBV5-6 combines with J gene TRBJ1-2; 7 nucleotides match TRBD1. The germline V gene has CDR1 SGHDT and CDR2 YYEEEE. With V trimmed by 4 bases and J by 4 bases, 7 bases remained unmatched. This CDR3 region has 14 residues. The CDR3 loop reads CASSLTGFPYGYTF. As DNA, the CDR3 is TGTGCCAGCAGCCTGACAGGGTTTCCCTATGGCTACACCTTC.

This clonotype was counted a few times. The chain joins TRBV4-3 to TRBJ1-3; D unresolved. Trimming left V 4 bases short and J 4 bases short, with 8 bases between. Germline V gives CDR1 LGHNA, CDR2 YSLEER. This CDR3 contains 13 residues. CDR3: CASSPAGGNTIYF. The DNA for the CDR3 is TGCGCCAGCAGCCCAGCGGGGGGAAACACCATATATTTT.

This chain connects TRBV6-5 to TRBJ2-7, with D unclear. The CDR3 has 15 residues. Looked up from germline, CDR1 is MNHEY and CDR2 is SVGAGI. The V end lost 0 bases, the J end lost 3 bases, and 12 bases lay between the germline ends. CDR3 region: CASSYSMVPDYEQYV. The CDR3 DNA follows: TGTGCCAGCAGTTACTCGATGGTGCCGGACTACGAGCAGTACGTC.

There are a few counts of this clonotype. V and J are TRBV15 and TRBJ1-2; no reliable D call. CDR3 length equals 13 residues. V shed 5 bases and J shed 1 base, with 8 bases lying between them. The germline CDR1 and CDR2 sequences are LNHNV and YYDKDF (reference sequence). The DNA for the CDR3 is TGTGCCACCAGCCCGATGGGTAACTATGGCTACACCTTC. It codes for CATSPMGNYGYTF.

The J gene is TRBJ1-2, the V gene TRBV20-1; D is undetermined. V was cut by 0 bases and J by 6 bases, with 17 bases left in between. From germline, CDR1 is DFQATT and CDR2 SNEGSKA (reference sequence). This CDR3 is 15 amino acids long. The CDR3 is CSAREGRGRGDGYTF. The DNA for the CDR3 is TGCAGTGCTAGAGAAGGTAGAGGGCGGGGAGATGGCTACACCTTC.

The chain is built from TRBV6-5 and TRBJ1-3; 7 positions agree with TRBD1. The CDR3 runs 15 residues. Looked up from germline, CDR1 is MNHEY and CDR2 is SVGAGI. J gave up 4 bases and V 2 bases, and 5 bases lay outside the gene matches. CDR3 residues: CASSYLPGQGNTIYF. The CDR3 nucleotides are TGTGCCAGCAGTTACCTCCCGGGACAGGGAAACACCATATATTTT.

The chain couples TRBV20-1 to TRBJ2-3; a possible D gene is TRBD2 (6 bases). V lost 3 bases and J lost 4, with 17 bases in between. Germline V lookup: CDR1 DFQATT, CDR2 SNEGSKA (reference sequence). There are 15 residues in the CDR3. In DNA, the CDR3 is TGCAGTGCTAGTCCCATCGGGGAGGCCGCAGATACGCAGTATTTT. Protein product: CSASPIGEAADTQYF.